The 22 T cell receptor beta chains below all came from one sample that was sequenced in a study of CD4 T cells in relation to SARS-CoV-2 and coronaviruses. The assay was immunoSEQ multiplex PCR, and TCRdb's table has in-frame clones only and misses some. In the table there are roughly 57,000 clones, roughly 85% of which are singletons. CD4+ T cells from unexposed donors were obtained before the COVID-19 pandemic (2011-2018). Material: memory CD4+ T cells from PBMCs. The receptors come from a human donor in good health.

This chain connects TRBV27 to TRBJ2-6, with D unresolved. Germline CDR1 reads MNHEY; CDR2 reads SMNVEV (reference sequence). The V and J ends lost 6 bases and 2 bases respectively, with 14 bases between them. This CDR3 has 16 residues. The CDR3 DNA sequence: TGTGCCAGCAGAGGCAACCCCATGACTGGGGCCAACGTCCTGACTTTC. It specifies CASRGNPMTGANVLTF.

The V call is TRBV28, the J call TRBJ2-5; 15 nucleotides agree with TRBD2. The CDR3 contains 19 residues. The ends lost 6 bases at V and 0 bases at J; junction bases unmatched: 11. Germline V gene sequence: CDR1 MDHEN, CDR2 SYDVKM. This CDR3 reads CASSPTGTSGRKYQETQYF. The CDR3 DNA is TGTGCCAGCAGCCCCACCGGGACTAGCGGGAGGAAGTACCAAGAGACCCAGTACTTC.

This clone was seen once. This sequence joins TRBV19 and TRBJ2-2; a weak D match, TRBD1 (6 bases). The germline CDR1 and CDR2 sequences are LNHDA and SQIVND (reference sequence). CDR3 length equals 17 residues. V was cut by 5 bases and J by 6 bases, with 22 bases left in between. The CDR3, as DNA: TGTGCCAGTAGTGTAAAACCCGGGACAAATCGGGCCGGGGAGCTGTTTTTT. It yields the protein CASSVKPGTNRAGELFF.

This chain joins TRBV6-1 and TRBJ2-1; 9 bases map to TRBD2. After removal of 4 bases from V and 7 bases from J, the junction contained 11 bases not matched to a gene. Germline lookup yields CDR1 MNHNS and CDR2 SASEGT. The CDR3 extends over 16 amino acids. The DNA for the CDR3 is TGTGCCAGCAGTGGGCCAGTAGCGGGAGTCGCGAATGAGCAGTTCTTC. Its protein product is CASSGPVAGVANEQFF.

The CDR3 DNA reads TGTGCCAGCATGGGGCTCTACGAGCAGTACTTC. This gives the protein CASMGLYEQYF. The V call is TRBV28, the J call TRBJ2-7; TRBD1 might be the D (5 bases). Trimming took 7 bases from V and 3 from J, leaving 7 bases between them. CDR1 MDHEN and CDR2 SYDVKM come from the germline V gene. This CDR3 spans 11 amino acids.

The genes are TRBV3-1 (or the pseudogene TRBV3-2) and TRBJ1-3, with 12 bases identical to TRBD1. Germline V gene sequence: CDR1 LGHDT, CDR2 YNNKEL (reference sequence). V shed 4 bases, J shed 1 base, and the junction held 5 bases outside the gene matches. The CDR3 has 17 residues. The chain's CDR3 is CASSLRDRGRSGNTIYF. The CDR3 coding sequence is TGTGCCAGCAGCCTCCGGGACAGGGGGCGTTCTGGAAACACCATATATTTT.

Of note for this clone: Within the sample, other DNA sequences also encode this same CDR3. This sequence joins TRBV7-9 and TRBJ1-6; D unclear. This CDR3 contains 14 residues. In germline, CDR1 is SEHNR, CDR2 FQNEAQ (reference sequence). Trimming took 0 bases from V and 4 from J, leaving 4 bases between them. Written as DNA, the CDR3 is TGTGCCAGCAGCTTAGCGGGGTATAATTCACCCCTCCACTTT. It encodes CASSLAGYNSPLHF.

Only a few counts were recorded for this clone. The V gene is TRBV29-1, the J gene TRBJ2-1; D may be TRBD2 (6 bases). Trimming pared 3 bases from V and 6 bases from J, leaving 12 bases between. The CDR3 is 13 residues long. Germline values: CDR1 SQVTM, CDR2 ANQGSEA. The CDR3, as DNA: TGCAGCGTTGATCGAGGAGGGCCCAATGAGCAGTTCTTC. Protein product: CSVDRGGPNEQFF.

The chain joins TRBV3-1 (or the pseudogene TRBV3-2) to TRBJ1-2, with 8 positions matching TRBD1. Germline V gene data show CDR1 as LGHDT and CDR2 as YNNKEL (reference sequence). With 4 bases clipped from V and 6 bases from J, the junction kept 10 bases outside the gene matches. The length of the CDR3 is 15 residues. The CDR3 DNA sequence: TGTGCCAGCAGCCGAGACGACAGGGGAGTTCATGGCTACACCTTC. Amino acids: CASSRDDRGVHGYTF.

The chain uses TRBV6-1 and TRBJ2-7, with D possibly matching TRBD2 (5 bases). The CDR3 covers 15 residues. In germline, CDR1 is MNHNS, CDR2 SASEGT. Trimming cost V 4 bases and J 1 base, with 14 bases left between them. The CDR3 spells CASSAAGIRSYEQYF. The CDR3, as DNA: TGTGCCAGCAGTGCAGCCGGGATCAGATCCTACGAGCAGTACTTC.

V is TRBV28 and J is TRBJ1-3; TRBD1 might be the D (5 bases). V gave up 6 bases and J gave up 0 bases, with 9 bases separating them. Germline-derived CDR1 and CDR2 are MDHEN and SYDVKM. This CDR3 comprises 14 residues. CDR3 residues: CASREQVSGNTIYF. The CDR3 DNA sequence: TGTGCCAGCAGAGAACAGGTCTCTGGAAACACCATATATTTT.

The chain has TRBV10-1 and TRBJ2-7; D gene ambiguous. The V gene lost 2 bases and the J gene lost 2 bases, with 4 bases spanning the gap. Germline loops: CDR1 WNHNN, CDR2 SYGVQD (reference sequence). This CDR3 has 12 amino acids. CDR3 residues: CASSEGPYEQYF. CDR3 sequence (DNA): TGCGCCAGCAGTGAGGGCCCCTACGAGCAGTACTTC.

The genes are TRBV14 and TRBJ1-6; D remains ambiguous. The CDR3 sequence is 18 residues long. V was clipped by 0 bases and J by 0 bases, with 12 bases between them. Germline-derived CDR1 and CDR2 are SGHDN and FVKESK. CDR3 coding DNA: TGTGCCAGCAGCCAAGATCCGACATCAAGCTCCTATAATTCACCCCTCCACTTT. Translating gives CASSQDPTSSSYNSPLHF.

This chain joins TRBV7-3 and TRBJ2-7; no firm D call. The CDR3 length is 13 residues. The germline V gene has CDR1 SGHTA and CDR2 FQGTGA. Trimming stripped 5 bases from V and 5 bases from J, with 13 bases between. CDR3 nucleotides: TGTGCCAGCAGCCTCTCCCGGGCAGACGAGCAGTACTTC. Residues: CASSLSRADEQYF. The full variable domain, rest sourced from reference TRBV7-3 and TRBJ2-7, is GAGVSQTPSNKVTEKGKYVELRCDPISGHTALYWYRQSLGQGPEFLIYFQGTGAADDSGLPNDRFFAVRPEGSVSTLKIQRTERGDSAVYLCASSLSRADEQYFGPGTRLTVT.

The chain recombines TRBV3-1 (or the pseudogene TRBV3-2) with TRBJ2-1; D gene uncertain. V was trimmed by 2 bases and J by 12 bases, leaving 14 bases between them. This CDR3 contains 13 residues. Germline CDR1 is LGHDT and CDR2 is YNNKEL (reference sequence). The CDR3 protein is CASSQNTPDMQFF. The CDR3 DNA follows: TGTGCCAGCAGCCAAAACACGCCCGATATGCAGTTCTTC.

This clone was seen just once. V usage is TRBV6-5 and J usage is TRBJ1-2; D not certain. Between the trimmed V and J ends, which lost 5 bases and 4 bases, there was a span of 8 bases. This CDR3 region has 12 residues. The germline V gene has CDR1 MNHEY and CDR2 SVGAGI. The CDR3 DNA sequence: TGTGCCAGCAGTCGCGGCCCCTATGGCTACACCTTC. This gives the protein CASSRGPYGYTF.

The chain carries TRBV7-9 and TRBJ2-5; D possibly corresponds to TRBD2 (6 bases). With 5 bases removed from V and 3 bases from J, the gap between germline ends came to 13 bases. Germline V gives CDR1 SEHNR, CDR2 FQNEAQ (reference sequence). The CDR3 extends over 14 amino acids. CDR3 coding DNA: TGTGCCAGCAGCCCCCCGGGACTTAAAGAGACCCAGTACTTC. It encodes CASSPPGLKETQYF. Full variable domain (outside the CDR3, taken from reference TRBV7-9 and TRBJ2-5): DTGVSQNPRHKITKRGQNVTFRCDPISEHNRLYWYRQTLGQGPEFLTYFQNEAQLEKSRLLSDRFSAERPKGSFSTLEIQRTEQGDSAMYLCASSPPGLKETQYFGPGTRLLVL.

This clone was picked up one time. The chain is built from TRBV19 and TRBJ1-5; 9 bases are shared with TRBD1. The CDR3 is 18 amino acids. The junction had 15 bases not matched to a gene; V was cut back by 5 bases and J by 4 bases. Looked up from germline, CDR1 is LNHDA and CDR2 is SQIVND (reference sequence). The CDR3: CASSSPPGTGRTNQPQHF. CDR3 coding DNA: TGTGCCAGTAGTTCACCCCCCGGGACAGGGCGTACGAATCAGCCCCAGCATTTT.

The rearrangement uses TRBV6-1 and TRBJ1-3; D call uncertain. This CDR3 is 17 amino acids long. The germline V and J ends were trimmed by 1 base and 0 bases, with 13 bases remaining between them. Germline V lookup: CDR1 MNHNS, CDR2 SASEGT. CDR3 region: CASSEVFQTSSGNTIYF. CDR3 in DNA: TGTGCCAGCAGTGAAGTTTTCCAGACCTCCTCTGGAAACACCATATATTTT.

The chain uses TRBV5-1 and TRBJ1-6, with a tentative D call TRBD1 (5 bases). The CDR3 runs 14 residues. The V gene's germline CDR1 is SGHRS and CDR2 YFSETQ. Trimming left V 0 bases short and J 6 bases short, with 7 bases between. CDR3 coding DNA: TGCGCCAGCAGCTTGGTGGGGGGTAATTCACCCCTCCACTTT. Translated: CASSLVGGNSPLHF.

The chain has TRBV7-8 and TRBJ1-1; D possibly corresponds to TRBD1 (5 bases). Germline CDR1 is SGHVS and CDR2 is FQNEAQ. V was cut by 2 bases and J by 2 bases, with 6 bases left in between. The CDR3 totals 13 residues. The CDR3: CASSLRGNTEAFF. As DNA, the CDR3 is TGTGCCAGCAGCTTAAGGGGAAACACTGAAGCTTTCTTT.

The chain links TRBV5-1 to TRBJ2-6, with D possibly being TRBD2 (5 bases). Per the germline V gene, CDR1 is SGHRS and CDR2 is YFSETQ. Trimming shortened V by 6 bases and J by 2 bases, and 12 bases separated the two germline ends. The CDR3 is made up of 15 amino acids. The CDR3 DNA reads TGCGCCAGCATCGCGGGCAGCGCTGGGGCCAACGTCCTGACTTTC. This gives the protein CASIAGSAGANVLTF.